This T cell receptor beta chain was sequenced during a study of regulatory T cells in long-lasting Graves disease. Study observations and caveats: Patients with persistent Graves' had lower TCR diversity than newly diagnosed patients.

This clonotype has ten or more counts. Its target is unknown. Sample time point: newly diagnosed GD, antithyroid drugs for less than 3 months. Generation of the TCR library employed RNA extracted from PBMCs. Patients met American Thyroid Association criteria for Graves' disease. The CDR3 sequence is 15 residues long. Germline V CDR1 and CDR2: KGHSH, LQKENI. V shed 6 bases and J shed 6 bases, with 20 bases lying between them. CDR3-region Arm-PCR and iRepertoire HTBI primers produced the TCR beta libraries. Each CDR3 protein gets one entry after TCRdb re-called the multiplex PCR reads with MiXCR. Among 450,000 to 600,000 distinct CDR3 sequences listed, roughly 12% were seen once. These data are also associated with another study on T cells in Graves' hyperthyroidism and ophthalmopathy.

This clonotype was obtained from a man aged 30 to 45 with Graves disease. The V call is TRBV18, the J call TRBJ1-2; tentative D call: TRBD1 (5 bases). Material: peripheral blood mononuclear cells (PBMCs), obtained at new diagnosis, from a patient treated with antithyroid drugs. CDR3 region: CASSTGGGRRNGYTF. CDR3 DNA sequence: TGTGCCAGCTCTACCGGTGGGGGTCGAAGGAATGGCTACACCTTC.